This is a list of T cell receptor beta chains from one sample in a study of cytotoxic CD8 clonotypes in ibrutinib-treated CLL. Profiling relied on immunoSEQ multiplex PCR, and the TCRdb table lists in-frame clones only, not all of them. The sample has around 200,000 clones, roughly three quarters seen once; the top ten hold roughly 5.8%. Material: PBMCs, obtained after 12 months of ibrutinib treatment. The receptors shown here come from a human donor with chronic lymphocytic leukemia. The CDR3 runs from the conserved cysteine through the conserved F or W. Each record gives: J gene, V gene, D gene, clone size, CDR3 DNA, CDR3 protein. The D gene is left open where the match is weak. Not every row has a clone size; where given, it reads once, few, many or a size class.

>TRBJ1-2|TRBV6-6|.|.
TGTGCCAGCAGTTACTCGGGGCAGGCGAACTATGGCTACACCTTC
CASSYSGQANYGYTF
>TRBJ1-5|TRBV28|TRBD1|.
TGTGCCAGCAGCGACGACAGGGCCCAGGGGCCCCAGCATTTT
CASSDDRAQGPQHF
>TRBJ1-2|TRBV30|.|.
TGTGCCCAAACCCCGGGGGTAGAATATGGCTACACCTTC
CAQTPGVEYGYTF
>TRBJ1-1|TRBV28|.|.
TGTGCCAGCAGTATCTTAGAGAGGTTGAACACTGAAGCTTTCTTT
CASSILERLNTEAFF
>TRBJ2-4|TRBV6-6|TRBD1|.
TGTGCCAGCAGCCACAACTTCCGGACAGGTCCCATTCAGTACTTC
CASSHNFRTGPIQYF
>TRBJ1-5|TRBV5-1|.|.
TGCGCCAGCAGCTTGGTCGGGGGGAGCAATCAGCCCCAGCATTTT
CASSLVGGSNQPQHF
>TRBJ1-2|TRBV11-2|TRBD1|.
TGTGCCAGCAGGATTAAACCGGGACAGGGGGACGAGGGCTACACCTTC
CASRIKPGQGDEGYTF
>TRBJ1-4|TRBV4-3|TRBD1|.
TGCGCCAGCAGCCAAGTTGGCAGGGGGGCCGGTAATGAAAAACTGTTTTTT
CASSQVGRGAGNEKLFF
>TRBJ1-6|TRBV29-1|TRBD1|.
TGCAGCGTGAAGGACAGGGTGAATTCACCCCTCCACTTT
CSVKDRVNSPLHF
>TRBJ2-3|TRBV6-6|TRBD1|once
TGTGCCAGCAGTAGGGGACAGGTTCAAACAGATACGCAGTATTTT
CASSRGQVQTDTQYF
>TRBJ1-6|TRBV30|.|.
TGTGCCTGGACCGTACGCCAGGGATATAATTCACCCCTCCACTTT
CAWTVRQGYNSPLHF
>TRBJ1-4|TRBV30|.|.
TGTGCCTGGAGTCGGGACATTGCAACTAATGAAAAACTGTTTTTT
CAWSRDIATNEKLFF
>TRBJ2-3|TRBV4-1|TRBD2|.
TGCGCCAGCAGCCAAGCGAGCGGGGGGGCCGCAGATACGCAGTATTTT
CASSQASGGAADTQYF
>TRBJ2-1|TRBV29-1|.|.
TGCAGCGTCCGGGACTTCTCCTACAATGAGCAGTTCTTC
CSVRDFSYNEQFF
>TRBJ2-3|TRBV5-1|.|many
TGCGCCAGCAGCTTGGATGGCACAGGCACAGATACGCAGTATTTT
CASSLDGTGTDTQYF
>TRBJ2-7|TRBV12-5|TRBD1|.
TGTGCTAGTGGCACGGGACAGCCTTTCTACGAGCAGTACTTC
CASGTGQPFYEQYF
>TRBJ1-2|TRBV5-1|.|.
TGCGCCAGCAGCTTGTCCGGGTCGGGCTATGGCTACACCTTC
CASSLSGSGYGYTF
>TRBJ1-2|TRBV7-2|.|.
TGTGCCAGCAGCTTAGCAGCTAACTATGGCTACACCTTC
CASSLAANYGYTF
>TRBJ2-1|TRBV7-9|TRBD2|once
TGTGCCAGCAGCAGCCACCGACTAGCGGACTACAATGAGCAGTTCTTC
CASSSHRLADYNEQFF
>TRBJ1-5|TRBV2|.|.
TGTGCCAGCAGTGAAGATTGGGGGCTTAGCAATCAGCCCCAGCATTTT
CASSEDWGLSNQPQHF
>TRBJ1-3|TRBV29-1|.|.
TGCAGCGTTGGGAGCAGGGCTGGAAACACCATATATTTT
CSVGSRAGNTIYF
>TRBJ1-5|TRBV30|TRBD1|.
TGTGCCTGGAGTGGCCAGGGGGTGACCAATCAGCCCCAGCATTTT
CAWSGQGVTNQPQHF
>TRBJ1-1|TRBV29-1|TRBD1|.
TGCAGCGTTGTTGGGTCAGGGGGGGTGGAAGCTTTCTTT
CSVVGSGGVEAFF
>TRBJ2-7|TRBV12-2|.|.
TGTGCAAGTCGCTCACGCATTCGGACAGGTTCCTACGAGCAGTACTTC
CASRSRIRTGSYEQYF
>TRBJ1-2|TRBV7-2|TRBD1|.
TGTGCCAGCAGCCTCCAACCGCCGACAGGGGGTCTCTATGGCTACACCTTC
CASSLQPPTGGLYGYTF
>TRBJ2-7|TRBV28|TRBD2|.
TGTGCCAGCAGTGATACCGTCCGGGGAGCGGGAGTGGGCGAGCAGTACTTC
CASSDTVRGAGVGEQYF
>TRBJ1-5|TRBV29-1|.|.
TGCAGCGTTGAGGGGGGGGATAGCAATCAGCCCCAGCATTTT
CSVEGGDSNQPQHF
>TRBJ1-6|TRBV27|.|.
TGTGCCAGCAGAGCCCTGGGACGGGATAATTCACCCCTCCACTTT
CASRALGRDNSPLHF
>TRBJ2-5|TRBV7-9|TRBD1|few
TGTGCCAGCAGACTATCCGGGACAGGGGTCCAGGAGACCCAGTACTTC
CASRLSGTGVQETQYF
>TRBJ1-1|TRBV28|TRBD1|.
TGTGCCAGCAGTAGGGGGCGCACTGAAGCTTTCTTT
CASSRGRTEAFF
>TRBJ1-4|TRBV19|.|.
TGTGCCAGTAGTATGACTTCTATCGGAGAAAAACTGTTTTTT
CASSMTSIGEKLFF
>TRBJ1-1|TRBV5-5|.|.
TGTGCCAGCAGCTTGGGGGGACAATTCCTTTTGAACACTGAAGCTTTCTTT
CASSLGGQFLLNTEAFF
>TRBJ2-7|TRBV28|.|.
TGTGCCAGCGGCGGACGACGCGAGCAGTACTTC
CASGGRREQYF
>TRBJ1-2|TRBV28|.|.
TGTGCCAGCGGCGGGCAGGCCGGGAGCTATGGCTACACCTTC
CASGGQAGSYGYTF
>TRBJ2-1|TRBV27|TRBD2|.
TGTGCCAGCAGGGCGACTAGCGGGGGTCACAATGAGCAGTTCTTC
CASRATSGGHNEQFF
>TRBJ1-1|TRBV5-1|TRBD1|.
TGCGCCAGCAGCAACCAGGGGGCTAGGAACACTGAAGCTTTCTTT
CASSNQGARNTEAFF
>TRBJ1-5|TRBV18|TRBD1|.
TGTGCCAGCTCACCACGACCTTATGGGACAGGGGATCAGCCCCAGCATTTT
CASSPRPYGTGDQPQHF
>TRBJ1-2|TRBV29-1|.|.
TGCAGCGTGCTAAGCGGTTTACAGGCTAACTATGGCTACACCTTC
CSVLSGLQANYGYTF
>TRBJ2-7|TRBV30|.|.
TGTGCCGGGGGGGCCCCGGGACTCCCGCCCTACGAGCAGTACTTC
CAGGAPGLPPYEQYF
>TRBJ1-5|TRBV4-2|.|few
TGTGCCAGCTCCGCAGGGAACGGCAATCAGCCCCAGCATTTT
CASSAGNGNQPQHF
>TRBJ2-6|TRBV9|TRBD2|.
TGTGCCAGCAGCGTAGTATTACGGGAGGGTGCCGGGGCCAACGTCCTGACTTTC
CASSVVLREGAGANVLTF
>TRBJ1-5|TRBV6-5|TRBD1|.
TGTGCCAGCAGGCCGACAGGGTGGGGCAATCAGCCCCAGCATTTT
CASRPTGWGNQPQHF
>TRBJ1-6|TRBV7-7|.|.
TGTGCCAGCGGCGTCCAGGCGAATTCACCCCTCCACTTT
CASGVQANSPLHF
>TRBJ1-5|TRBV25-1|TRBD1|once
TGTGCCAGCAGTGAAGGGACAGGGAGCAATCAGCCCCAGCATTTT
CASSEGTGSNQPQHF
>TRBJ2-3|TRBV6-5|.|.
TGTGCCAGCAGTTATACAGGGAGCTCTAGCACAGATACGCAGTATTTT
CASSYTGSSSTDTQYF
>TRBJ1-2|TRBV5-1|.|.
TGCGCCAGCAGCCTACAGGGTGATGGCTACACCTTC
CASSLQGDGYTF
>TRBJ2-5|TRBV18|.|.
TGTGCCAGCTCACCGGACAACTTAAGGGAGACCCAGTACTTC
CASSPDNLRETQYF
>TRBJ2-7|TRBV28|TRBD1|once
TGTGCCAGCAGTTTAGCGGGACAGGGGTACCCGAGCTCCTACGAGCAGTACTTC
CASSLAGQGYPSSYEQYF
>TRBJ1-1|TRBV2|.|.
TGTGCCAGCAGTGGTGCAGGGATCGGGACTGAAGCTTTCTTT
CASSGAGIGTEAFF
>TRBJ2-7|TRBV23-1|.|.
TGCGCCAGCCGGAACTGCGAGCAGTACTTC
CASRNCEQYF
>TRBJ1-2|TRBV5-8|.|few
TGTGCCAGCAGGGGAGGAGGGGGGATTCGTGGCTACACCTTC
CASRGGGGIRGYTF